This T cell receptor beta chain appears in the sequencing data of a study of T cells after yellow fever vaccination. Overall study results and limits: A faster peak, day 5 versus 15, was reached by the weaker secondary response. Among primary-vaccination clones, most reappeared after the booster, at around 97% for CD4 and more than 75% for CD8. The CD4 and CD8 compartments had a small share of their clonotypes in common.

Template switching with 5'RACE generated the TCR cDNA and added a universal primer site and UMIs. TCRdb re-called the 5' RACE reads through MiXCR, storing one row per CDR3 protein. Among around 100,000 distinct CDR3 sequences listed, approximately 5.5% were seen once. On this clonotype: Its matching antigen is unknown.

Germline CDR1 and CDR2: SGDLS and YYNGEE. This CDR3 has 21 residues. V lost 2 bases, J lost 1 base, and 16 bases stayed unmatched. The source material was CD8+ T cells sorted from PBMCs, sampled 10 days after the yellow fever booster vaccination. The sequence was collected from a man aged 18 to 35 who received the YFV17D yellow fever vaccine. The V and J genes are TRBV9 and TRBJ2-3; 13 bases map to TRBD2. Written as DNA, the CDR3 is TGTGCCAGCAGCGTTTCTCCGGGACTAGCGGGGATAGGATCCGGCACAGATACGCAGTATTTT. Protein sequence: CASSVSPGLAGIGSGTDTQYF.